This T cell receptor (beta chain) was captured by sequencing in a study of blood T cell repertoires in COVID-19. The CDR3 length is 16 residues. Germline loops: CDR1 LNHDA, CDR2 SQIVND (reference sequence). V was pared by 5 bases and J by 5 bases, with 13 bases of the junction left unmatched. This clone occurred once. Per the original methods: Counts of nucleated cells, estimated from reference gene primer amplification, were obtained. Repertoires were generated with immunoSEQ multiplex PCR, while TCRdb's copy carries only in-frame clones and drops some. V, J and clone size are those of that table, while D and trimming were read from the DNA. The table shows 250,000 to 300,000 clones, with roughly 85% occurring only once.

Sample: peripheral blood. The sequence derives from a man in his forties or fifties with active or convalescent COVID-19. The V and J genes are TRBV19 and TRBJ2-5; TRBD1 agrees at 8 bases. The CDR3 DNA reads TGTGCCAGTAGTTTTGGACAGGGCACGGAAGGGGAGACCCAGTACTTC. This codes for CASSFGQGTEGETQYF.